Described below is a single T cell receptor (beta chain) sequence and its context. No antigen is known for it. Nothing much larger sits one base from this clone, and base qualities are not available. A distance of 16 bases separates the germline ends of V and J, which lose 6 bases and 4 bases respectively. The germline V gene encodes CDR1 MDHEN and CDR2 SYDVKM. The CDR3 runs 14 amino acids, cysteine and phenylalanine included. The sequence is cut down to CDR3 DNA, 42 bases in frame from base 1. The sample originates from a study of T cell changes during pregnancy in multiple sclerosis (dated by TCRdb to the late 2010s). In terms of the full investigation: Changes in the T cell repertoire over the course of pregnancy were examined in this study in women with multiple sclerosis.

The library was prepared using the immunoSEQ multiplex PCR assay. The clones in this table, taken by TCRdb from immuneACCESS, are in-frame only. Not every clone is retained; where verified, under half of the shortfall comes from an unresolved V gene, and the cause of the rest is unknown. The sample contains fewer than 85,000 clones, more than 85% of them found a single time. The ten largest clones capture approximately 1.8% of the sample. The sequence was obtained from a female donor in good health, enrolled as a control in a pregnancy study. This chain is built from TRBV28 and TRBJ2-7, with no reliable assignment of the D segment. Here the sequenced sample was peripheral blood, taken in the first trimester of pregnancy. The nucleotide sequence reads TGTGCCAGCAGGTGGGCCTCGAAGCAGTACGAGCAGTACTTC. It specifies CASRWASKQYEQYF.